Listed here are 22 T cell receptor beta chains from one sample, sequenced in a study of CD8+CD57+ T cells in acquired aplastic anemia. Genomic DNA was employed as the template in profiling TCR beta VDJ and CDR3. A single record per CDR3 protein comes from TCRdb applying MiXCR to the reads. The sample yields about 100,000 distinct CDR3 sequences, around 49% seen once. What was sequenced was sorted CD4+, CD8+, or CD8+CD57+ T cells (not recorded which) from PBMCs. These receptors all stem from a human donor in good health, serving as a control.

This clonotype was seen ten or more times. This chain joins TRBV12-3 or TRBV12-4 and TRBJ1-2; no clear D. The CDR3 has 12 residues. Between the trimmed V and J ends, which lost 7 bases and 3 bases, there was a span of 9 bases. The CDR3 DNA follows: TGTGCCAGCATGGAGAACGACTATGGCTACACCTTC. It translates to CASMENDYGYTF.

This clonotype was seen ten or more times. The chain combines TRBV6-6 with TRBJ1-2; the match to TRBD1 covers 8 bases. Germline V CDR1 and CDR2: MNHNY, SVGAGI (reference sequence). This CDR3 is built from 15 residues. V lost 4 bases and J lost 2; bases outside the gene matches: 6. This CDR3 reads CASSSRTGRNYGYTF. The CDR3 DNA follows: TGTGCCAGCAGTTCGCGGACAGGGAGAAACTATGGCTACACCTTC.

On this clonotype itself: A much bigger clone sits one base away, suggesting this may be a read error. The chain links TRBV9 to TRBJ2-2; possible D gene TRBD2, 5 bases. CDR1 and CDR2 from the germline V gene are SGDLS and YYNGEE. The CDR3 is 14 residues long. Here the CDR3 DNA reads TGTGCCAGCAGCGTATGGGCGAACACCGGGGAGCTGCTTTTT. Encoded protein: CASSVWANTGELLF. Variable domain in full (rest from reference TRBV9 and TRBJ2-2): DSGVTQTPKHLITATGQRVTLRCSPRSGDLSVYWYQQSLDQGLQFLIQYYNGEERAKGNILERFSAQQFPDLHSELNLSSLELGDSALYFCASSVWANTGELLFGEGSRLTVL.

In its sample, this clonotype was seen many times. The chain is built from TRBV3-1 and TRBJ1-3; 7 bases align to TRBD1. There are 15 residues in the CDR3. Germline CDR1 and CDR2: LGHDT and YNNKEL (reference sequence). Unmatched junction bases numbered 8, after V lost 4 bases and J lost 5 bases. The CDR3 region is CASSPGQKERNTIYF. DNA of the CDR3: TGTGCCAGCAGCCCGGGACAGAAAGAGCGAAACACCATATATTTT. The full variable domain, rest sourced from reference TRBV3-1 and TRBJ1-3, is DTAVSQTPKYLVTQMGNDKSIKCEQNLGHDTMYWYKQDSKKFLKIMFSYNNKELIINETVPNRFSPKSPDKAHLNLHINSLELGDSAVYFCASSPGQKERNTIYFGEGSWLTVV.

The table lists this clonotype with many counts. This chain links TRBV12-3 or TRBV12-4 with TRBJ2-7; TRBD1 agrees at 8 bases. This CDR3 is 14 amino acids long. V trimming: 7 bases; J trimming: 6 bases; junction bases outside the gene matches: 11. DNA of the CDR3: TGTGCCAGCAAATTGACAGGGGAATCCCTCGAGCAGTACTTC. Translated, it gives CASKLTGESLEQYF.

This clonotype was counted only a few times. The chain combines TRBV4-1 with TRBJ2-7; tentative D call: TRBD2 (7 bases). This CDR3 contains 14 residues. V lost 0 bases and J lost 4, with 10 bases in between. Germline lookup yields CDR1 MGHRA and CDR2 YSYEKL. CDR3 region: CASSQDRGAYEQYF. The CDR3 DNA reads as TGCGCCAGCAGCCAAGACCGGGGGGCGTACGAGCAGTACTTC.

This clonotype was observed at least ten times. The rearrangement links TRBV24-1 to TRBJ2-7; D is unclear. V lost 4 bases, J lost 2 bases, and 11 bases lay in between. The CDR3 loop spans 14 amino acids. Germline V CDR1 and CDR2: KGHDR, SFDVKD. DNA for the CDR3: TGTGCCACCAGTGACCCTGGGTCTCCCTACGAGCAGTACTTC. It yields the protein CATSDPGSPYEQYF.

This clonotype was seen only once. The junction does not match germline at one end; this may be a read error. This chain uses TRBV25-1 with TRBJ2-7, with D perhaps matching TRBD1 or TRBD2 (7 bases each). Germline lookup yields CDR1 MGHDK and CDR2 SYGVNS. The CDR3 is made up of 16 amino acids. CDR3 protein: CASSGGGRGTHYEQYF. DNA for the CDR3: TGCGCCAGCAGTGGGGGGGGCAGGGGGACCCACTACGAGCAGTACTTC.

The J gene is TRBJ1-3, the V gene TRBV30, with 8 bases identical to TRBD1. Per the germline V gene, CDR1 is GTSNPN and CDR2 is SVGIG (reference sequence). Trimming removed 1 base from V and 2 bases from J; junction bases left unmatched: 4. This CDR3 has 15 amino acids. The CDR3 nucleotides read TGTGCCTGGAGTGGCGACAGGGGAGCTGGAAACACCATATATTTT. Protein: CAWSGDRGAGNTIYF.

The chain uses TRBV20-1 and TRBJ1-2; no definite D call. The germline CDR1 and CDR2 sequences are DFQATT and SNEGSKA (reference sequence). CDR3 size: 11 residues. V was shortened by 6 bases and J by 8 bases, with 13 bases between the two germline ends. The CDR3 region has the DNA TGCAGTGCCGGAGAAGGGTTCGGCTACACCTTC. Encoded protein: CSAGEGFGYTF.

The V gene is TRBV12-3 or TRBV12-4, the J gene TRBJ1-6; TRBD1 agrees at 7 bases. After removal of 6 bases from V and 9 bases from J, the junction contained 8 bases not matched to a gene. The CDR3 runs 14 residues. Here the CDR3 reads CASSPRTGGSPLHF. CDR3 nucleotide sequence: TGTGCCAGCAGCCCTAGGACAGGTGGTTCACCCCTCCACTTT.

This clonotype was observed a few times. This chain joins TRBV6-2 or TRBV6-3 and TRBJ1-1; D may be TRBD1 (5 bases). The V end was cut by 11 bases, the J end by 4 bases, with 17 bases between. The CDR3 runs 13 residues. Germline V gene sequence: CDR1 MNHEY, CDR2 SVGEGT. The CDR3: CAGAGAEGTEAFF. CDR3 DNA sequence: TGTGCCGGAGCTGGGGCAGAAGGCACTGAAGCTTTCTTT.

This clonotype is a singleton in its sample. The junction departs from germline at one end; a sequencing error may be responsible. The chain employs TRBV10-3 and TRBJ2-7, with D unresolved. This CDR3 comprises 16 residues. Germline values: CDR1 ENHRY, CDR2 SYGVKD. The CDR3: CASSYAGQSISYEQYF. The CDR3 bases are TGTGCCAGCAGTTACGCCGGGCAGAGTATATCCTACGAGCAGTACTTC.

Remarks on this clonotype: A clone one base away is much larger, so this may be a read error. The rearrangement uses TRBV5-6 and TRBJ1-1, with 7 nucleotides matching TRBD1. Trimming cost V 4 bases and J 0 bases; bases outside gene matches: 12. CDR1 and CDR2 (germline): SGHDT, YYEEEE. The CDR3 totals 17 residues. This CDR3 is CASSVLGTGDMNTEAFF. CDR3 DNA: TGTGCCAGCAGCGTGTTAGGTACAGGGGATATGAACACTGAAGCTTTCTTT.

CDR3 protein: CATSRHAGTSGFNEQFF. CDR3 DNA: TGTGCCACCAGCAGACACGCCGGGACTAGCGGGTTCAATGAGCAGTTCTTC. The rearrangement uses TRBV15 and TRBJ2-1; 12 bases match TRBD2. V gave up 2 bases and J gave up 6 bases; unmatched junction bases: 8. Germline CDR1 and CDR2: LNHNV and YYDKDF (reference sequence). The CDR3 totals 17 residues.

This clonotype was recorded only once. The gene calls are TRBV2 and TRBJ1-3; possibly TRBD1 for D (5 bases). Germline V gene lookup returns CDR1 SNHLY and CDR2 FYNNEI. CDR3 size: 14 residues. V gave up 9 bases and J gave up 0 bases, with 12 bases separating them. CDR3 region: CASTRAPSGNTIYF. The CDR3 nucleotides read TGTGCCAGTACCAGGGCTCCCTCTGGAAACACCATATATTTT.

The CDR3 coding sequence is TGCAGTGCTAGAGATTTTAAGCACGGCCTGGGCTACACCTTC. This translates into CSARDFKHGLGYTF. This sequence joins TRBV20-1 and TRBJ1-2; no definite D call. The CDR3 covers 14 residues. Trimming removed 0 bases at V and 8 bases at J, with 16 bases between. Germline loops: CDR1 DFQATT, CDR2 SNEGSKA (reference sequence).

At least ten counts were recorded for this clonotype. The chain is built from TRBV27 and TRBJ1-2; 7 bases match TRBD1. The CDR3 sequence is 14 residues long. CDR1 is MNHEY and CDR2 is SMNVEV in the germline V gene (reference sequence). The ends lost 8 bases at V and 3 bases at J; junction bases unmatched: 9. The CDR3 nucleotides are TGTGCCAGCGGTGACAGGGCGTCATACTATGGCTACACCTTC. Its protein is CASGDRASYYGYTF.

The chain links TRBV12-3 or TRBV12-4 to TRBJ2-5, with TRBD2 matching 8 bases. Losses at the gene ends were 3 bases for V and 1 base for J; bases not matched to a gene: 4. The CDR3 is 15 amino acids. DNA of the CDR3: TGTGCCAGCAGTTTGGTTAGCGGGGCCCAAGAGACCCAGTACTTC. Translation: CASSLVSGAQETQYF.

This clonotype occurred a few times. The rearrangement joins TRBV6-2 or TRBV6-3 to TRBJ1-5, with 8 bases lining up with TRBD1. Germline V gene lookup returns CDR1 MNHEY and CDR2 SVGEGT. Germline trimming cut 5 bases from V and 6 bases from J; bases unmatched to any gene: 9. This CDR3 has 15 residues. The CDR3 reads CASSRTGTPSQPQHF. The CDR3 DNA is TGTGCCAGCAGTCGGACAGGGACTCCTAGTCAGCCCCAGCATTTT.

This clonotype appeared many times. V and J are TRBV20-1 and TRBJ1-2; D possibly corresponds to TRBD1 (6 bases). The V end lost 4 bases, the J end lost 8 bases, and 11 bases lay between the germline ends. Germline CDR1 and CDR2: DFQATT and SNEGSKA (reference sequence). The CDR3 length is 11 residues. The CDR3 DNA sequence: TGCAGTGCTAACAGGGAGAGCGGCTACACCTTC. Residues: CSANRESGYTF.

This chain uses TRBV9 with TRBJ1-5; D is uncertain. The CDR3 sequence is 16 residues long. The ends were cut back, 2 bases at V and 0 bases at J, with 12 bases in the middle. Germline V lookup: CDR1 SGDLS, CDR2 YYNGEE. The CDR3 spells CASSVPGSYSNQPQHF. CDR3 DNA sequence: TGTGCCAGCAGCGTTCCGGGGAGTTATAGCAATCAGCCCCAGCATTTT. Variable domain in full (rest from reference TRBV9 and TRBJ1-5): DSGVTQTPKHLITATGQRVTLRCSPRSGDLSVYWYQQSLDQGLQFLIQYYNGEERAKGNILERFSAQQFPDLHSELNLSSLELGDSALYFCASSVPGSYSNQPQHFGDGTRLSIL.